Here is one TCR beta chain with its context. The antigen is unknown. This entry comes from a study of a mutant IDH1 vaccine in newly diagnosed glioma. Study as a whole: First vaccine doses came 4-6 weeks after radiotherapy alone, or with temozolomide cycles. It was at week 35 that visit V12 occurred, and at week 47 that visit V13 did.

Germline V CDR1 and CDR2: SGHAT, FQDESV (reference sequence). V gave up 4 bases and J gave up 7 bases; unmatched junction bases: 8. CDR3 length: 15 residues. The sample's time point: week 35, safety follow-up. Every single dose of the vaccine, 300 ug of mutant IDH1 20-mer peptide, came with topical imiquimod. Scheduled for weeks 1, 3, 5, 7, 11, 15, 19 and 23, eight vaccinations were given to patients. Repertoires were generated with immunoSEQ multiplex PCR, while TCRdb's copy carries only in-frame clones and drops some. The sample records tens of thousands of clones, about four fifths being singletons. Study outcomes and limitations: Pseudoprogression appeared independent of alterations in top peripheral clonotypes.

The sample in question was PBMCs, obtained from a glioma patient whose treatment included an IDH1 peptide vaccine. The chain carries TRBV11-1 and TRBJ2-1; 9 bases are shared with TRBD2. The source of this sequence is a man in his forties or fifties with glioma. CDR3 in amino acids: CASSSLRTSVNEQFF. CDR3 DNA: TGTGCCAGCAGCTCCCTGCGGACTAGCGTAAATGAGCAGTTCTTC.